The next 20 T cell receptor beta chains were all read from a single sample in a study of T cells in tumors after PD-1 blockade. Sequencing was performed with immunoSEQ multiplex PCR; in TCRdb, only in-frame clones are kept and a portion is missing. The sample shows 20,000 to 25,000 clones, roughly 82% of them seen only once. Sequenced material: PBMCs, taken after anti-PD-1 treatment. Receptor source: a human donor with basal cell carcinoma.

This sequence joins TRBV5-1 and TRBJ2-7; D possibly corresponds to TRBD1 (7 bases). Deletions cut 0 bases from V and 2 bases from J, with 18 bases between. The CDR3 extends over 17 amino acids. Germline CDR1 is SGHRS and CDR2 is YFSETQ. CDR3 in DNA: TGCGCCAGCAGCTTGGGAGGAGGGGGCTCCTCTCCCTACGAGCAGTACTTC. It encodes CASSLGGGGSSPYEQYF.

V is TRBV6-6 and J is TRBJ1-5; weak D call: TRBD1 (5 bases). The CDR3 has 15 amino acids. Germline values: CDR1 MNHNY, CDR2 SVGAGI (reference sequence). Trimming took 1 base from V and 6 from J, leaving 13 bases between them. The CDR3 DNA sequence: TGTGCCAGCAGTTACTATCCAAACCAGGGTCAGCCCCAGCATTTT. It codes for CASSYYPNQGQPQHF.

This chain connects TRBV7-6 to TRBJ1-6; D is ambiguous. The V gene's germline CDR1 is SGHVS and CDR2 FNYEAQ. The CDR3 spans 15 residues. Trimming stripped 2 bases from V and 6 bases from J, with 11 bases between. In DNA form, the CDR3 reads TGTGCCAGCAGCTTAAGAGGGAGGAGTAATTCACCCCTCCACTTT. Amino acid sequence: CASSLRGRSNSPLHF.

The chain recombines TRBV6-5 with TRBJ1-1; D remains ambiguous. The V end was cut by 0 bases, the J end by 2 bases, with 7 bases between. This CDR3 region has 14 residues. The germline V gene has CDR1 MNHEY and CDR2 SVGAGI. The CDR3 nucleotides are TGTGCCAGCAGTTACTCGGGCAGAAACACTGAAGCTTTCTTT. Translation gives CASSYSGRNTEAFF.

In this sample, this clone turned up a few times. The chain joins TRBV9 to TRBJ1-2, with D maybe TRBD1 (6 bases). Germline CDR1 is SGDLS and CDR2 is YYNGEE. V was clipped by 4 bases and J by 0 bases, with 16 bases between them. This CDR3 has 16 amino acids. As DNA, the CDR3 is TGTGCCAGCAGCCGTACAGGGTCAGGGACTAACTATGGCTACACCTTC. Translation gives CASSRTGSGTNYGYTF.

The chain recombines TRBV12-5 with TRBJ2-7, with 7 bases that match TRBD1. CDR1 LGHNT and CDR2 FRNRAP come from the germline V gene. The V segment lost 6 bases and the J segment 0 bases; nucleotides outside the gene matches: 5. The CDR3 runs to 14 residues. CDR3 region: CASGFAGGSYEQYF. The CDR3 bases are TGTGCTAGTGGGTTTGCAGGGGGCTCCTACGAGCAGTACTTC.

This clone has a single count. This sequence joins TRBV3-1 (or the pseudogene TRBV3-2) and TRBJ1-6, with D unresolved. With 4 bases removed from V and 0 bases from J, the gap between germline ends came to 10 bases. Germline CDR1 is LGHDT and CDR2 is YNNKEL (reference sequence). The CDR3 consists of 16 residues. Here the CDR3 reads CASSRAGSSYNSPLHF. CDR3 bases: TGTGCCAGCAGCCGAGCGGGAAGCTCCTATAATTCACCCCTCCACTTT.

This clone was picked up a small number of times. The chain has TRBV9 and TRBJ2-7; TRBD2 agrees at 7 bases. CDR1 and CDR2 from the germline V gene are SGDLS and YYNGEE. The CDR3 runs to 12 residues. Trimming took 5 bases from V and 4 from J; bases not matched to a gene: 3. This chain's CDR3 is CASSGGGYEQYF. The CDR3 DNA reads TGTGCCAGCAGTGGGGGGGGATACGAGCAGTACTTC.

V usage is TRBV6-6 and J usage is TRBJ2-3; no clear D. This CDR3 contains 14 residues. CDR1 is MNHNY and CDR2 is SVGAGI in the germline V gene (reference sequence). Trimming left V 2 bases short and J 7 bases short, with 13 bases between. The CDR3 DNA is TGTGCCAGCAGTTACGCAGAAGGAGCAAATACGCAGTATTTT. Translated, it gives CASSYAEGANTQYF.

The chain has TRBV19 and TRBJ2-7, with a possible D match to TRBD2 (6 bases). V gave up 4 bases and J gave up 6 bases, with 7 bases separating them. Germline CDR1 and CDR2: LNHDA and SQIVND (reference sequence). The CDR3 extends over 11 amino acids. CDR3 in amino acids: CASSRGVEQYF. The CDR3 coding sequence is TGTGCCAGTAGTAGGGGGGTCGAGCAGTACTTC.

This sequence joins TRBV7-6 and TRBJ1-4, with TRBD1 matching 7 bases. The CDR3 covers 15 residues. Trimming removed 5 bases from V and 3 bases from J; junction bases left unmatched: 6. Germline values: CDR1 SGHVS, CDR2 FNYEAQ. The CDR3 bases are TGTGCCAGCAGCGTGAACAGGGGACCTAATGAAAAACTGTTTTTT. It is translated as CASSVNRGPNEKLFF.

The CDR3: CASSRLVSDTQYF. As DNA, the CDR3 is TGTGCCAGCAGCCGATTAGTGTCAGATACGCAGTATTTT. V gene TRBV9 combines with J gene TRBJ2-3; D uncertain. Germline CDR1 is SGDLS and CDR2 is YYNGEE. V lost 4 bases and J lost 4, with 10 bases in between. This CDR3 is 13 amino acids long.

A single count supports this clone. The V call is TRBV6-5, the J call TRBJ1-1; 8 nucleotides align to TRBD1. CDR3 length: 15 amino acids. CDR1 and CDR2 (germline): MNHEY, SVGAGI. The trim removed 5 bases at V and 5 bases at J, leaving 10 bases unmatched. Written as DNA, the CDR3 is TGTGCCAGCAGTACTGACAGGGGAGGAGGTACTGAAGCTTTCTTT. Translation gives CASSTDRGGGTEAFF.

The chain uses TRBV19 and TRBJ2-2; a possible D gene is TRBD1 (5 bases). Trimming removed 2 bases from V and 1 base from J, with 11 bases in between. The CDR3 consists of 16 residues. Germline V gives CDR1 LNHDA, CDR2 SQIVND (reference sequence). The CDR3 sequence is CASSIPQGWNTGELFF. The CDR3 bases are TGTGCCAGTAGTATACCGCAGGGATGGAACACCGGGGAGCTGTTTTTT.

This clone was observed a handful of times. The chain links TRBV7-9 to TRBJ1-1; D remains ambiguous. Trimming removed 4 bases at V and 4 bases at J, with 7 bases between. This CDR3 spans 12 amino acids. The germline V gene encodes CDR1 SEHNR and CDR2 FQNEAQ (reference sequence). CDR3 in DNA: TGTGCCAGCAGCTACGGTGGCACTGAAGCTTTCTTT. Amino acids: CASSYGGTEAFF.

This clone appeared a few times. The V call is TRBV5-1, the J call TRBJ2-7, with 10 bases matching TRBD1. Germline-derived CDR1 and CDR2 are SGHRS and YFSETQ. The length of the CDR3 is 15 residues. V dropped 0 bases and J dropped 3; count of bases not matched to a gene: 3. The CDR3 DNA reads TGCGCCAGCAGCTTGGGGACAGGGGGTTTCTACGAGCAGTACTTC. Translated, it gives CASSLGTGGFYEQYF.

The chain joins TRBV18 to TRBJ2-7, with D perhaps assigned TRBD1 or TRBD2 (5 bases each). V lost 3 bases and J 9 bases, leaving 18 bases between the germline ends. The germline gives CDR1 KGHSH, CDR2 LQKENI. This CDR3 comprises 14 residues. CDR3 coding DNA: TGTGCCAGCTCACCCCCCGCCGAGGGGCGGAGGCAGTACTTC. Translated: CASSPPAEGRRQYF.

The chain has TRBV3-1 (or the pseudogene TRBV3-2) and TRBJ2-2; D gene uncertain. The germline gives CDR1 LGHDT, CDR2 YNNKEL (reference sequence). V gave up 4 bases and J gave up 8 bases, with 8 bases separating them. The CDR3 sequence is 12 residues long. DNA of the CDR3: TGTGCCAGCAGCCGAGGTTGGGGGGAGCTGTTTTTT. This gives the protein CASSRGWGELFF.

The chain carries TRBV23-1 and TRBJ1-6; no clear D gene. TRBV23-1 is reported as an ORF; its role is uncertain. The CDR3 spans 12 residues. The V end was cut by 6 bases, the J end by 7 bases, with 7 bases between. DNA for the CDR3: TGCGCCAGCAGGGGAGTAAATTCACCCCTCCACTTT. Its translation: CASRGVNSPLHF.

This clone was picked up a small number of times. The chain has TRBV30 and TRBJ2-7, with D hard to call. The germline V gene encodes CDR1 GTSNPN and CDR2 SVGIG (reference sequence). The germline V and J ends were trimmed by 3 bases and 3 bases, with 9 bases remaining between them. The CDR3 totals 12 residues. The CDR3 sequence: CAWSDQVYEQYF. CDR3 nucleotides: TGTGCCTGGAGCGACCAGGTCTACGAGCAGTACTTC.